The clone carrying this T cell receptor beta chain has more than one count but fewer than ten. Its specificity is not known. Through a sample-barcoded 5' primer and a J-beta primer mix, a second PCR was run for roughly 6 to 11 cycles. TCRdb re-analysed the 5' RACE reads in MiXCR, keeping a single row per CDR3 protein. The repertoire includes approximately 1,000,000 distinct CDR3 sequences, roughly two fifths of them detected once, and around 12% sits in the top ten. These data belong to a study of blood T cells in healthy people across ages. Broader study findings: Significant beta diversity loss was already apparent by age approximately 40, declining roughly linearly. The CMV status of each donor remained undetermined, and this could have confounded shifts in expanded clonotypes.

V dropped 3 bases and J dropped 1 base, with 13 bases sitting between them. Germline CDR1 reads KGHSH; CDR2 reads LQKENI. The CDR3 sequence is 15 residues long. This sequence was found in a man between 18 and 35 years old in good health. V is TRBV18 and J is TRBJ2-7, with D perhaps being TRBD1 or TRBD2 (5 bases each). Sequencing was performed on blood. The CDR3 spells CASSPVGDGSYEQYF. The CDR3 DNA follows: TGTGCCAGCTCACCCGTTGGGGACGGATCCTACGAGCAGTACTTC.